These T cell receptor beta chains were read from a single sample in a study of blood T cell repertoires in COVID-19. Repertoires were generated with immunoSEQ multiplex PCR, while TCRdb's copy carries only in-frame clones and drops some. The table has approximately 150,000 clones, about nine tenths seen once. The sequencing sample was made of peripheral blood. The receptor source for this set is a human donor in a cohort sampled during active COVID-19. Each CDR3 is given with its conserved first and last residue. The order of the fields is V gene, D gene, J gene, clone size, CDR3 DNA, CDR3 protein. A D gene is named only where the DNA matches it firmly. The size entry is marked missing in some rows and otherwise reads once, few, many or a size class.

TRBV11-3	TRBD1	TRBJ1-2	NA	TGTGCCAGCAGCTTAGGACAGGGGGCCTATGGCTACACCTTC	CASSLGQGAYGYTF
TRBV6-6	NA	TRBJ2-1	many	TGTGCCAGCAAAGGGGGTCAGGGGTACTACAATGAGCAGTTCTTC	CASKGGQGYYNEQFF
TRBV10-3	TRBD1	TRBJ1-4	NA	TGTGCCATCAGTGAACGAGGACAGGGGGCAACTAATGAAAAACTGTTTTTT	CAISERGQGATNEKLFF
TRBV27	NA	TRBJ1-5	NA	TGTGCCAGCAGTTTAGCAGGAATTCAGCCCCAGCATTTT	CASSLAGIQPQHF
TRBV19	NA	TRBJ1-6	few	TGTGCCAGTAGCTATAAGACCGGGGGAGGTTCACCCCTCCACTTT	CASSYKTGGGSPLHF
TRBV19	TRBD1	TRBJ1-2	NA	TGTGCCAGTAGTAAGAAAACAGGGGGAAGTTGGGGCTACACCTTC	CASSKKTGGSWGYTF
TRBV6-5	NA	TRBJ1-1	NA	TGTGCCAGCACACGGACGCTCCAGGGAGGCTCTGAAGCTTTCTTT	CASTRTLQGGSEAFF
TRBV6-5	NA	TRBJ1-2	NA	TGTGCCAGCAGTTACGGGCAGGGGGGCTACACCTTC	CASSYGQGGYTF
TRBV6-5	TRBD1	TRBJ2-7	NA	TGTGCCAGCGACCGGGACAGGAACTACGAGCAGTACTTC	CASDRDRNYEQYF
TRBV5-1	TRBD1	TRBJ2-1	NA	TGCGCCAGCACCCTTGAGGGACAGGGGGCTAGGGATGAGCAGTTCTTC	CASTLEGQGARDEQFF
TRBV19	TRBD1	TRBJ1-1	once	TGTGCCAGTAGTGTAATACAGGGGATAAACACTGAAGCTTTCTTT	CASSVIQGINTEAFF
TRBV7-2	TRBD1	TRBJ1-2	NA	TGTGCCAGCAGCTTACGGACAGGGGGGACCTATGGCTACACCTTC	CASSLRTGGTYGYTF
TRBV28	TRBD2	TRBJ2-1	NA	TGTGCCAGCAGCGAGAGCGGGGGCCAAGACAATGAGCAGTTCTTC	CASSESGGQDNEQFF
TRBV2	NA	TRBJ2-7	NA	TGTGCCAGCAGTTACAGCCCCTACGAGCAGTACTTC	CASSYSPYEQYF
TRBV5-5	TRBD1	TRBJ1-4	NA	TGTGCCAGCAGCTTCCAGGGGGGCGGTGGTGAAAAACTGTTTTTT	CASSFQGGGGEKLFF
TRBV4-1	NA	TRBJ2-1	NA	TGCGCCAGCAGCCAGTTGGACATCATAACCTACAATGAGCAGTTCTTC	CASSQLDIITYNEQFF
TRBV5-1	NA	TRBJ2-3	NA	TGCGCCAGCAGCTTTCAGACACCTAGCACAGATACGCAGTATTTT	CASSFQTPSTDTQYF
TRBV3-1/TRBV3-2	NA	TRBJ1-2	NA	TGTGCCAGCAGCCCGGGGGGAACAGGGTATAACTATGGCTACACCTTC	CASSPGGTGYNYGYTF
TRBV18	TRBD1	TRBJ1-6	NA	TGTGCCAGCTCATCCTCCGGGACAGGGTCTTCACCCCTCCACTTT	CASSSSGTGSSPLHF
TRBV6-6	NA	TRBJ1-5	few	TGTGCCAGCAGCCCCTTTGGCAATCAGCCCCAGCATTTT	CASSPFGNQPQHF
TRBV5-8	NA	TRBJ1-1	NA	TGTGCCAGCAGCTTTTTCGGGACTGAAGCTTTCTTT	CASSFFGTEAFF
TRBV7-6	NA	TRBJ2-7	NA	TGTGCCAGCAGCCCTAGATCGACAGTTCCCTACGAGCAGTACTTC	CASSPRSTVPYEQYF
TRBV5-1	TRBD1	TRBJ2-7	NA	TGCGCCAGCAGCCCTGAACAGGGGTCCTACGAGCAGTACTTC	CASSPEQGSYEQYF
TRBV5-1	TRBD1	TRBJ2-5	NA	TGCGCCAGCAGCTTGGGGGACAGGGGAGAGACCCAGTACTTC	CASSLGDRGETQYF
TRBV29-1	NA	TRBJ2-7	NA	TGCAGCGTTGGAACTTCAGGGCAGGGGTCCTACGAGCAGTACTTC	CSVGTSGQGSYEQYF
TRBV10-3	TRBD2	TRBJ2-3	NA	TGTGCCATCAGTGTCGCCGGGGGGATCACAGATACGCAGTATTTT	CAISVAGGITDTQYF
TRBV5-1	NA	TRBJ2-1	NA	TGCGCCAGCAGCTTGGCCCCCAGTTACAATGAGCAGTTCTTC	CASSLAPSYNEQFF
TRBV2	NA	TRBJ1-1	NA	TGTGCCAGCGCCGGGGACACTGAAGCTTTCTTT	CASAGDTEAFF
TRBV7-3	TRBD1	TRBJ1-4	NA	TGTGCCAGCAGCCTCAAATCGACAGGGCGGAATGAAAAACTGTTTTTT	CASSLKSTGRNEKLFF
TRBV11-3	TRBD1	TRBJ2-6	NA	TGTGCCAGCAGCCGACAGGGGGCTGGGGCCAACGTCCTGACTTTC	CASSRQGAGANVLTF
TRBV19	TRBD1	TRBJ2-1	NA	TGTGCCAGTAGCCGACAGGGGAAATGGGAGCAGTTCTTC	CASSRQGKWEQFF
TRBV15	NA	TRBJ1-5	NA	TGTGCCACCAGCAGAGATCTGGGGCAGGAATTTCAGCCCCAGCATTTT	CATSRDLGQEFQPQHF
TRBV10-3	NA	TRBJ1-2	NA	TGTGCCATCAGTGCAGGGTCTGAGTGGGACTATGGCTACACCTTC	CAISAGSEWDYGYTF
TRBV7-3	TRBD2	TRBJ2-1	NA	TGTGCCAGCAGCTTTGGCGGGGGGGCCAATGAGCAGTTCTTC	CASSFGGGANEQFF
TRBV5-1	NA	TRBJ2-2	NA	TGCGCCAGCAGCTTGGCTGCAGGGAACACCGGGGAGCTGTTTTTT	CASSLAAGNTGELFF
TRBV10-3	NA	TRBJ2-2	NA	TGTGCCACCAAAGGGGTCTCGAACACCGGGGAGCTGTTTTTT	CATKGVSNTGELFF
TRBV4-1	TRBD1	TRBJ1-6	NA	TGCGCCAGCAGCCAGAGGACAGGGGATAATTCACCCCTCCACTTT	CASSQRTGDNSPLHF
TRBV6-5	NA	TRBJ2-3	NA	TGTGCCAGCAGTTACGGTGAGCGCCAACCCACAGATACGCAGTATTTT	CASSYGERQPTDTQYF
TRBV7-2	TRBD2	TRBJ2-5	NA	TGTGCCAGCAGCTCCCGGCGGGGGTACCAAGAGACCCAGTACTTC	CASSSRRGYQETQYF
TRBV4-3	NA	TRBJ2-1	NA	TGCGCCAGCAGCCCCTCTACAGGGAGCTCCTACAATGAGCAGTTCTTC	CASSPSTGSSYNEQFF
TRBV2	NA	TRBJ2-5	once	TGTGCCAGCAGTGGTCAGGAGACCCAGTACTTC	CASSGQETQYF
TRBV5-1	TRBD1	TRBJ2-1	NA	TGCGCCAGCAGGACAGGGGGGAAGGATGAGCAGTTCTTC	CASRTGGKDEQFF
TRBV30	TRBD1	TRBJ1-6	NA	TGTGCCTGGAGTGTAGGGGACAGGGGAAATTCACCCCTCCACTTT	CAWSVGDRGNSPLHF
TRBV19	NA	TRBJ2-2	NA	TGTGCCAGTAGTGGATGGACAGCCCGGGAGCTGTTTTTT	CASSGWTARELFF
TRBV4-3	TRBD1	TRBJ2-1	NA	TGCGCCAGCAGCCAAGCGCCTTCCGGGACAGCCTACAATGAGCAGTTCTTC	CASSQAPSGTAYNEQFF
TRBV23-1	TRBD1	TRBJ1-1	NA	TGCGCCAGCAGTCCCAACAGGGGGGGATGTTTCACTGAAGCTTTCTTT	CASSPNRGGCFTEAFF
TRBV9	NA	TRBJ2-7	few	TGTGCCAGCAGCGTAGGTTTGGGCAGAAACTACGAGCAGTACTTC	CASSVGLGRNYEQYF
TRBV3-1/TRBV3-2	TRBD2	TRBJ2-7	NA	TGTGCCAGCAGCCAACCGGGACTAGGTTTGGCCGAGCAGTACTTC	CASSQPGLGLAEQYF
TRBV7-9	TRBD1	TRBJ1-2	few	TGTGCCAGCAGCTTAGGGACAGGGGGTGGCTACACCTTC	CASSLGTGGGYTF
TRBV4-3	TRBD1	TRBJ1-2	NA	TGCGCCAGCAGCCCGCGGACAGGGATAAACTATGGCTACACCTTC	CASSPRTGINYGYTF
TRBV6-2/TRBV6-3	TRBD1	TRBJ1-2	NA	TGTGCCAGCAGTTCGATGTCCGGGACAGGATTCTACACCTTC	CASSSMSGTGFYTF
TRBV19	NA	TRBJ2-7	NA	TGTGCCAGTAGTGACAGCCCCGGTGCAGACGAGCAGTACTTC	CASSDSPGADEQYF
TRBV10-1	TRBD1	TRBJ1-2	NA	TGCGCCAGCAGTGTTGGGGACAGGGATCTCTATGGCTACACCTTC	CASSVGDRDLYGYTF
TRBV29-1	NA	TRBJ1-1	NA	TGCAGCGTTGCGGGGGCTGAAGCTTTCTTT	CSVAGAEAFF
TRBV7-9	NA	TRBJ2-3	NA	TGTGCCAGCAGCTTAGGGTTAGCGCCTAGCACAGATACGCAGTATTTT	CASSLGLAPSTDTQYF